The sequence of this TCR beta chain was determined in a study of CD8 T cells in Susac syndrome. The germline CDR1 and CDR2 sequences are SGDLS and YYNGEE. This CDR3 contains 18 residues. The V gene end was trimmed by 0 bases and the J gene end by 0 bases; junction bases not matched to a gene: 8. Roughly 0.45 to 1 ug RNA was reverse transcribed with random hexamers. TCRdb analysed the immunoSEQ multiplex PCR reads with MiXCR anew, one entry per CDR3 protein. The sample has hundreds of thousands of distinct CDR3 sequences; 85% are singletons. The sample consisted of CD8+ T cells from PBMCs. V and J are TRBV9 and TRBJ2-1, with 8 bases that match TRBD2. The TCR was taken from a human donor with multiple sclerosis. The CDR3 nucleotides are TGTGCCAGCAGCGTAGACGGGAGGGACTGGAGCTCCTACAATGAGCAGTTCTTC. This sequence encodes CASSVDGRDWSSYNEQFF.